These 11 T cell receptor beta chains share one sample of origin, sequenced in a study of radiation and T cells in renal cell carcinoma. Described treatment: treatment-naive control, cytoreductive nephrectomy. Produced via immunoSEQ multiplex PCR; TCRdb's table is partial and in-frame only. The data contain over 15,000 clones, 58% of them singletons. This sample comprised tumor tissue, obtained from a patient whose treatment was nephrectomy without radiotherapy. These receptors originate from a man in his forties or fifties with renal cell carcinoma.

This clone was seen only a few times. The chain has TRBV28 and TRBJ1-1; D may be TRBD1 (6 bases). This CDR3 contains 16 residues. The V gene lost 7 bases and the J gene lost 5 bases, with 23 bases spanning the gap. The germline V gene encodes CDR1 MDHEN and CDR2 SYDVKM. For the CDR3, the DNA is TGTGCCAGCACCCGAGGGGGACCAGCCGGTGGGACTGAAGCTTTCTTT. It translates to CASTRGGPAGGTEAFF. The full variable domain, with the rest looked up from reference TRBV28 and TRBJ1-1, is DVKVTQSSRYLVKRTGEKVFLECVQDMDHENMFWYRQDPGLGLRLIYFSYDVKMKEKGDIPEGYSVSREKKERFSLILESASTNQTSMYLCASTRGGPAGGTEAFFGQGTRLTVV.

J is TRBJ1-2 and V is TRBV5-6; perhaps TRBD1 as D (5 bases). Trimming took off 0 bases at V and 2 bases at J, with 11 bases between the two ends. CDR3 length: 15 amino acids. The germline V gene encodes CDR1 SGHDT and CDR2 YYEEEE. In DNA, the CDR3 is TGTGCCAGCAGCTTGGGAATGGACACCAACTATGGCTACACCTTC. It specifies CASSLGMDTNYGYTF.

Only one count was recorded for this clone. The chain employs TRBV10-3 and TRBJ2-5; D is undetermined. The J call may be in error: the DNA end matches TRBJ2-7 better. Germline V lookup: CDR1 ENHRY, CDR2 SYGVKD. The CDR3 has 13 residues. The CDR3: CATFEGSAYEQYF. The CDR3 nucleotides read TGTGCCACCTTCGAAGGTTCCGCCTACGAGCAGTACTTC.

The CDR3 protein is CASSLWSGTEAFF. The CDR3 nucleotides read TGTGCCAGCAGCTTGTGGAGTGGCACTGAAGCTTTCTTT. This chain joins TRBV7-9 and TRBJ1-1; D is undetermined. V was cut by 3 bases and J by 4 bases, with 9 bases left in between. The V gene's germline CDR1 is SEHNR and CDR2 FQNEAQ (reference sequence). This CDR3 spans 13 amino acids.

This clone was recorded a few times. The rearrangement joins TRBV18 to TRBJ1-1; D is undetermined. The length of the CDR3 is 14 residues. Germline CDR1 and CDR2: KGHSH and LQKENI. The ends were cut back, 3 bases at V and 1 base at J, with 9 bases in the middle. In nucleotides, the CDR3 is TGTGCCAGCTCACCTATGACAAGGAACACTGAAGCTTTCTTT. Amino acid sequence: CASSPMTRNTEAFF.

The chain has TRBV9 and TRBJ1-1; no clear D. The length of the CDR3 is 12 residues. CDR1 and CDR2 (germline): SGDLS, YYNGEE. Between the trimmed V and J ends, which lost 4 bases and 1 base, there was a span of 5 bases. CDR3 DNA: TGTGCCAGCAGCCCTCAGAACACTGAAGCTTTCTTT. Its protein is CASSPQNTEAFF.

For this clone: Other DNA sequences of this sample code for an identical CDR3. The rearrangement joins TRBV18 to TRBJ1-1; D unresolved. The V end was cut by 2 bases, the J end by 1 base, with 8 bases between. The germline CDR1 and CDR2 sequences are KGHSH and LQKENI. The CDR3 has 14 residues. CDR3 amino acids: CASSPISRNTEAFF. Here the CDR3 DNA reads TGTGCCAGCTCACCAATAAGTCGGAACACTGAAGCTTTCTTT.

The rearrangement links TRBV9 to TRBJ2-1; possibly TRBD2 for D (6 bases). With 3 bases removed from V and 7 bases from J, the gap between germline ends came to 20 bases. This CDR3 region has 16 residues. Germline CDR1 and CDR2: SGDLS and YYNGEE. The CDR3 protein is CASSAGGPGRGNEQFF. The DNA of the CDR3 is TGTGCCAGCAGCGCCGGAGGGCCCGGACGGGGGAATGAGCAGTTCTTC.

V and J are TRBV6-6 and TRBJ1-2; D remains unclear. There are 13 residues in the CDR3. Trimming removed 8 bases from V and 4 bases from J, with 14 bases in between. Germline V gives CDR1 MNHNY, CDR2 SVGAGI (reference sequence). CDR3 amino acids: CASRGEDSYGYTF. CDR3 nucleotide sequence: TGTGCCAGCCGCGGGGAGGACTCCTATGGCTACACCTTC.

The CDR3 here is CASGVLGGISYEQYF. The DNA of the CDR3 is TGTGCCAGCGGAGTGTTGGGGGGGATCTCCTACGAGCAGTACTTC. This chain connects TRBV7-8 to TRBJ2-7, with 7 bases matching TRBD2. CDR1 is SGHVS, CDR2 FQNEAQ, per germline. The CDR3 length is 15 residues. J lost 0 bases, V lost 8 bases, and 10 bases had no gene match.

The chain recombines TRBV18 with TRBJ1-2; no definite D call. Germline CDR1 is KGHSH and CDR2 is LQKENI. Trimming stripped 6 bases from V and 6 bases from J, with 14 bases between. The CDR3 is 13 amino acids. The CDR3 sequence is CASSSTRGNGYTF. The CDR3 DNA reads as TGTGCCAGCTCGTCGACTCGGGGAAATGGCTACACCTTC.